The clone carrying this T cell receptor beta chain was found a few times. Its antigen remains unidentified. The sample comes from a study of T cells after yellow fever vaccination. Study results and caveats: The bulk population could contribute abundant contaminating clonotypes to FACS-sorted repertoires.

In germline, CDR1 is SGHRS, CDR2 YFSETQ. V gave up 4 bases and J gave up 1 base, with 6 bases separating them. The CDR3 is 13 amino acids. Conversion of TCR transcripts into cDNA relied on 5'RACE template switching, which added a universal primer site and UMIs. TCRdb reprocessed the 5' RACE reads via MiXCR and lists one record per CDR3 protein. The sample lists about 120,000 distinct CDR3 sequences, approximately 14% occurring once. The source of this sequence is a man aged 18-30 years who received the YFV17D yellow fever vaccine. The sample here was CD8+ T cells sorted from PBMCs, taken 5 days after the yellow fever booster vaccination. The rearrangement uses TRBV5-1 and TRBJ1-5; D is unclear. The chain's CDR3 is CASSVGSNQPQHF. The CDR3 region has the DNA TGCGCCAGCAGCGTGGGGAGCAATCAGCCCCAGCATTTT.